The clone carrying this TCR beta chain was counted a single time. A much bigger clone sits one base away, suggesting this may be a read error. The final CDR3 position lacks the conserved phenylalanine or tryptophan, pointing to a likely read error. Using its own MiXCR run on the RT-PCR reads, TCRdb lists one record per CDR3 protein. The sample carries about a million distinct CDR3 sequences, around 17% recorded once. This sample is drawn from a study of patients and donors after allogeneic stem cell transplantation. The ends lost 6 bases at V and 3 bases at J; junction bases unmatched: 12. CDR1 is DFQATT, CDR2 SNEGSKA, per germline (reference sequence). This CDR3 has 16 amino acids.

The rearrangement joins TRBV20-1 to TRBJ2-1; 9 positions match TRBD2. The TCR originated in a human donor who was either an allogeneic HSCT recipient or a stem cell or donor lymphocyte infusion donor (not recorded which). It is not recorded whose cells these are; they may come from a transplant donor. The sample taken for sequencing was blood, either unsorted or a sorted T cell fraction (not recorded which). This CDR3 is CSAAPWAGGIYNEQFL. In DNA, the CDR3 is TGCAGTGCCGCCCCGTGGGCGGGAGGGATCTACAATGAGCAGTTCCTC.